This T cell receptor beta chain was identified in a study of identifying expanded T cells in peripheral blood. Measured with immunoSEQ multiplex PCR; TCRdb has only the in-frame clones, and not every one. The sample holds 100,000 or so clones, around 88% seen once. The junction had 17 bases not matched to a gene; V was cut back by 5 bases and J by 15 bases. This CDR3 region has 15 residues. Germline CDR1 and CDR2: SGHTA and FQGNSA. During the collection period, no donor immune events like infections were recorded. The sample was blood. This TCR derives from a person aged 18 to 70 in good health. The chain carries TRBV7-2 and TRBJ2-1; TRBD2 aligns across 9 bases. The DNA of the CDR3 is TGTGCCAGCAGCCTAAAAAGCGGGGGGCCAGACGGCGGGTTCTTC. Translating it yields CASSLKSGGPDGGFF.